This TCR beta chain was captured by sequencing in a study of radiotherapy plus CTLA-4 blockade in lung cancer. Looking at the study overall: Objective responses were observed in 15% to 20% of patients, and disease control was achieved by about 30%.

Profiling relied on immunoSEQ multiplex PCR, and the TCRdb table lists in-frame clones only, not all of them. The sample includes around 45,000 clones, more than 70% of them seen just once. The CDR3 runs 17 residues. Trimming cost V 2 bases and J 2 bases; bases outside gene matches: 10. CDR1 is SGHTA and CDR2 is FQGNSA in the germline V gene. In regard to this clone: The antigen is unknown.

Points from the study as a whole: Increased serum interferon-beta after radiation also reportedly predicted response strongly.

The specimen comprised peripheral blood, sampled from a patient treated with radiotherapy plus ipilimumab. The chain couples TRBV7-2 to TRBJ2-3; TRBD2 aligns across 7 bases. This TCR was recovered from a human donor with non-small cell lung cancer whose response to radiotherapy plus ipilimumab could not be evaluated. CDR3 sequence: CASSLRSSRGYTDTQYF. The CDR3 DNA follows: TGTGCCAGCAGCTTAAGGTCCTCGCGGGGGTACACAGATACGCAGTATTTT.